This TCR beta chain came from a study of blood T cell repertoires in COVID-19. The overall study: From the United States, Italy and Spain came samples of acute and convalescent COVID-19. From T cells, B-cell-depleted T cells, or PBMCs came the material, which was cDNA or gDNA.

As handled by the study authors: Amplified reference gene primers provided the basis for estimating nucleated cell counts. Data came from immunoSEQ multiplex PCR; TCRdb stores just in-frame clones and leaves some out. V, J and clone size are taken as reported in that table, and D and trimming were inferred from the DNA itself. This sample has 200,000 to 300,000 clones, with 84% found just once. Germline V gives CDR1 SEHNR, CDR2 FQNEAQ (reference sequence). V was pared by 5 bases and J by 1 base, with 12 bases of the junction left unmatched. This CDR3 has 18 residues. J is TRBJ2-7 and V is TRBV7-9, with 12 nucleotides matching TRBD2. This sequence originates from a woman in her thirties or forties who had recovered from COVID-19. Sequences were obtained from peripheral blood. DNA for the CDR3: TGTGCCAGCAGCCCAGTAGCTAGCGGGGGGGCCAGGTCCTACGAGCAGTACTTC. As protein: CASSPVASGGARSYEQYF.